Ten or more counts support the clone carrying this TCR beta chain. TCRdb re-called the 5' RACE reads with MiXCR, one entry per CDR3 protein. This repertoire shows a few hundred thousand distinct CDR3 sequences, approximately 11% found once; its top ten account for under 7%. This sample was included in a study of CD8 T cells in ankylosing spondylitis. V gave up 3 bases and J gave up 4 bases; unmatched junction bases: 9. This CDR3 contains 16 residues. Looked up from germline, CDR1 is DFQATT and CDR2 is SNEGSKA (reference sequence). Sequencing used blood, either unsorted or a sorted T cell fraction (not recorded which). This TCR was sampled from a male donor with ankylosing spondylitis or in good health (not recorded which). V gene TRBV20-1 combines with J gene TRBJ2-3; 11 nucleotides line up with TRBD2. The CDR3 sequence: CSASGLAGRMADTQYF. The CDR3 DNA follows: TGCAGTGCTAGCGGACTAGCGGGTAGAATGGCAGATACGCAGTATTTT.